This T cell receptor beta chain originates from a study of T-cell memory formation after mild COVID-19. Findings of the study overall: There were some responding clones in pre-infection memory, which suggested that cross-reactive memory had joined. What remained unconfirmed was the SARS-CoV-2 specificity of second-wave clones peaking on day 37.

This clonotype was found many times. As yet, its antigen is unknown. Using its own MiXCR run on the 5' RACE reads, TCRdb lists one record per CDR3 protein. The sample has around 340,000 distinct CDR3 sequences; roughly 13% are singletons. The CDR3 contains 15 residues. J lost 1 base, V lost 2 bases, and 0 bases had no gene match. Germline loops: CDR1 MRHNA, CDR2 SNTAGT. The source material was PBMCs or a T cell subset sorted from them (not recorded which). The sequence came from a man aged 18 to 30 who had mild COVID-19 (a few samples of this study predate the infection). Cell type and time point are not known. V gene TRBV6-4 combines with J gene TRBJ2-3, with 10 bases lining up with TRBD1. DNA for the CDR3: TGTGCCAGCAGTGACGGGACAGGGGGCACAGATACGCAGTATTTT. It yields the protein CASSDGTGGTDTQYF.